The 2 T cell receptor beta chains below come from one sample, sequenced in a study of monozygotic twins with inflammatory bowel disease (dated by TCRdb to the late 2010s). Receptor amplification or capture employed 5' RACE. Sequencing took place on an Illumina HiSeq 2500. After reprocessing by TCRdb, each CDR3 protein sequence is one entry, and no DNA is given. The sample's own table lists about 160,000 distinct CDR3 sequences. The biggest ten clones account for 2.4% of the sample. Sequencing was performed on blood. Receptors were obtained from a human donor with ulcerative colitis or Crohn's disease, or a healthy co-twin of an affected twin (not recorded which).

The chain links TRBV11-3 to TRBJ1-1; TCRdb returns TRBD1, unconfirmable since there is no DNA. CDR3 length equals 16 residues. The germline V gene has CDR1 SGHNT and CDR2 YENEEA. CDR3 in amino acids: CASSLGDKGRYTEAFF.

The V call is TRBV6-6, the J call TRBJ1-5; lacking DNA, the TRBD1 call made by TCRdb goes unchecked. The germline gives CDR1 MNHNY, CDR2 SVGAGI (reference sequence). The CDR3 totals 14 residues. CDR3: CASSYEGGSQPQHF.